Presented here are 5 T cell receptor beta chains from one specimen sequenced in a study of blood T cell repertoires in COVID-19. Here immunoSEQ multiplex PCR was the method, and the copy in TCRdb shows in-frame clones only, minus some. The sample records fewer than 300,000 clones, approximately 83% being singletons. The source material was peripheral blood. These TCRs come from a human donor in a cohort sampled during active COVID-19.

The genes are TRBV6-5 and TRBJ2-7; TRBD2 might be the D (6 bases). Germline assignment: CDR1 MNHEY and CDR2 SVGAGI. V lost 8 bases and J lost 2, with 10 bases in between. The CDR3 runs to 12 residues. As DNA, the CDR3 is TGTGCCAGCTCTAGACTAGCCTACGAGCAGTACTTC. It translates to CASSRLAYEQYF.

The CDR3 DNA reads TGCGCCAGCAAAATGGGTTCGGGACAGGGGAACATTCAGTACTTC. Translating gives CASKMGSGQGNIQYF. The V gene is TRBV5-1, the J gene TRBJ2-4; 10 positions match TRBD1. The CDR3 consists of 15 residues. Looked up from germline, CDR1 is SGHRS and CDR2 is YFSETQ. J gave up 7 bases and V 6 bases, and 10 bases lay outside the gene matches.

The rearrangement links TRBV18 to TRBJ1-1; 10 nucleotides agree with TRBD1. The CDR3 is made up of 15 amino acids. The germline V gene encodes CDR1 KGHSH and CDR2 LQKENI. V shed 8 bases, J shed 8 bases, and the junction held 14 bases outside the gene matches. The CDR3 DNA sequence: TGTGCCAGCCCGATCGTACTCGGACAGGGGGAGGAAGCTTTCTTT. This encodes CASPIVLGQGEEAFF.

The chain employs TRBV28 and TRBJ2-7; tentative D call: TRBD2 (6 bases). The CDR3 is 13 residues long. CDR1 MDHEN and CDR2 SYDVKM come from the germline V gene. The V end was cut by 6 bases, the J end by 3 bases, with 12 bases between. The CDR3 DNA reads TGTGCCAGCAGATCCGGGACTCACTACGAGCAGTACTTC. It is translated as CASRSGTHYEQYF.

J is TRBJ2-2 and V is TRBV6-6, with D unclear. The CDR3 covers 15 residues. V lost 2 bases to trimming and J lost 3 bases, with 10 bases between them. Germline V CDR1 and CDR2: MNHNY, SVGAGI (reference sequence). CDR3 DNA: TGTGCCAGCAGTTACCTTTCTGTGTACACCGGGGAGCTGTTTTTT. This encodes CASSYLSVYTGELFF.